Below are 28 T cell receptor beta chains sequenced from a single sample in a study of blood T cell repertoires in COVID-19. Generated by immunoSEQ multiplex PCR, the TCRdb table keeps only in-frame clones and is missing some. The sample contains approximately 150,000 clones, approximately 85% of which appear only once. Sequencing was carried out using peripheral blood. Receptor source: a woman between 45 and 60 years old with COVID-19, enrolled during active disease.

The chain couples TRBV6-5 to TRBJ1-1, with 7 nucleotides matching TRBD1. From germline, CDR1 is MNHEY and CDR2 SVGAGI. This CDR3 spans 14 amino acids. V was pared by 6 bases and J by 5 bases, with 9 bases of the junction left unmatched. For the CDR3, the DNA is TGTGCCAGCAGATTAGGGGGCTCGGGGACTGAAGCTTTCTTT. Encoded protein: CASRLGGSGTEAFF.

This clone was detected once. This chain uses TRBV7-2 with TRBJ2-3, with 8 bases that match TRBD2. Germline V CDR1 and CDR2: SGHTA, FQGNSA. The ends lost 2 bases at V and 5 bases at J; junction bases unmatched: 6. The CDR3 loop spans 15 amino acids. CDR3 amino acids: CASSLPAGEGDTQYF. CDR3 bases: TGTGCCAGCAGCTTACCAGCGGGGGAGGGAGATACGCAGTATTTT.

This clone showed up just a few times. In nucleotides, the CDR3 is TGTGCCAGCAGTTCCTTCGGACAGGCCCCTGGCTACACCTTC. Translation gives CASSSFGQAPGYTF. This chain links TRBV28 with TRBJ1-2; 7 nucleotides line up with TRBD1. The CDR3 contains 14 residues. Trimming took 4 bases from V and 7 from J; bases not matched to a gene: 9. CDR1 MDHEN and CDR2 SYDVKM come from the germline V gene.

This clone was seen just once. The V gene is TRBV5-1, the J gene TRBJ2-2; TRBD1 matches at 10 bases. The CDR3 runs 17 residues. Trimming at V came to 2 bases and at J to 6 bases, leaving 10 bases not matched to a gene. Per germline, CDR1 SGHRS and CDR2 YFSETQ. The CDR3 loop reads CASSLRQGARGPGELFF. DNA of the CDR3: TGCGCCAGCAGCTTACGACAGGGGGCGAGGGGTCCCGGGGAGCTGTTTTTT. The complete variable domain, with remaining parts taken from reference TRBV5-1 and TRBJ2-2, reads KAGVTQTPRYLIKTRGQQVTLSCSPISGHRSVSWYQQTPGQGLQFLFEYFSETQRNKGNFPGRFSGRQFSNSRSEMNVSTLELGDSALYLCASSLRQGARGPGELFFGEGSRLTVL.

The V call is TRBV11-2, the J call TRBJ1-1, with unresolved D. The V end was cut by 5 bases, the J end by 4 bases, with 14 bases between. The CDR3 is 14 amino acids. Looked up from germline, CDR1 is SGHAT and CDR2 is FQNNGV. CDR3 sequence reads: CASSDPNRPTEAFF. DNA for the CDR3: TGTGCCAGCAGCGACCCTAACAGACCCACTGAAGCTTTCTTT.

The chain links TRBV11-2 to TRBJ1-1; TRBD1 agrees at 7 bases. Unmatched junction bases numbered 5, after V lost 5 bases and J lost 5 bases. The germline CDR1 and CDR2 sequences are SGHAT and FQNNGV. The CDR3 covers 13 residues. The CDR3 nucleotides read TGTGCCAGCAGCCTCCACAGGGGTACTGAAGCTTTCTTT. Translated, it gives CASSLHRGTEAFF.

This chain connects TRBV5-4 to TRBJ2-5, with D hard to call. This CDR3 contains 14 residues. The germline V and J ends were trimmed by 2 bases and 2 bases, with 10 bases remaining between them. The germline gives CDR1 SGHNT, CDR2 YYREEE (reference sequence). This CDR3 is CASSFRQVQETQYF. The DNA of the CDR3 is TGTGCCAGCAGCTTCCGGCAGGTACAAGAGACCCAGTACTTC.

The genes are TRBV12-1 and TRBJ1-6. TRBV12-1 is designated a pseudogene. CDR3 length equals 15 residues. In DNA, the CDR3 is TGTGCCAGCACCAGGCGGGGGCGCGGTAATTCACCCCTCCACTTT. This encodes CASTRRGRGNSPLHF.

This chain uses TRBV7-2 with TRBJ1-2; TRBD1 agrees at 7 bases. V shed 0 bases, J shed 4 bases, and the junction held 20 bases outside the gene matches. Germline V CDR1 and CDR2: SGHTA, FQGNSA. The CDR3 loop spans 20 amino acids. CDR3: CASSLAGALRRGGLVYGYTF. CDR3 bases: TGTGCCAGCAGCTTAGCGGGGGCCTTACGCAGAGGGGGCTTAGTCTATGGCTACACCTTC. Drawing the rest from reference TRBV7-2 and TRBJ1-2, the complete variable domain is GAGVSQSPSNKVTEKGKDVELRCDPISGHTALYWYRQSLGQGLEFLIYFQGNSAPDKSGLPSDRFSAERTGGSVSTLTIQRTQQEDSAVYLCASSLAGALRRGGLVYGYTFGSGTRLTVV.

This clone was detected a few times. The chain is built from TRBV4-3 and TRBJ2-5, with a weak D call TRBD1 (5 bases). Trimming took 3 bases from V and 5 from J, leaving 13 bases between them. This CDR3 has 14 amino acids. CDR1 LGHNA and CDR2 YSLEER come from the germline V gene. The CDR3 loop is CASSQGQGFETQYF. The CDR3 coding sequence is TGCGCCAGCAGCCAGGGGCAGGGATTTGAGACCCAGTACTTC.

The V call is TRBV27, the J call TRBJ2-4; tentative D call: TRBD1 (5 bases). V gave up 5 bases and J gave up 8 bases, with 19 bases separating them. Germline V lookup: CDR1 MNHEY, CDR2 SMNVEV (reference sequence). CDR3 size: 15 residues. This chain's CDR3 is CASSRATAQGHIQYF. DNA of the CDR3: TGTGCCAGCAGTCGAGCTACGGCGCAGGGTCACATTCAGTACTTC.

The rearrangement joins TRBV29-1 to TRBJ1-2; D gene unclear. The germline V gene has CDR1 SQVTM and CDR2 ANQGSEA. Trimming took off 7 bases at V and 7 bases at J, with 19 bases between the two ends. The CDR3 has 13 residues. For the CDR3, the DNA is TGCAGCGCAGGCAGTAGTCAGCCGGGTGGCTACACCTTC. It specifies CSAGSSQPGGYTF.

V usage is TRBV10-3 and J usage is TRBJ1-4; 7 nucleotides align to TRBD1. J was trimmed by 4 bases and V by 6 bases; bases with no gene match: 5. CDR1 is ENHRY and CDR2 is SYGVKD in the germline V gene. The CDR3 extends over 14 amino acids. The CDR3 nucleotides are TGTGCCATCAGCAGGGACAGACTTAATGAAAAACTGTTTTTT. Translated: CAISRDRLNEKLFF.

In its sample, this clone was seen once. The J gene is TRBJ2-3, the V gene TRBV28; 7 bases are a match to TRBD1. The CDR3 has 15 amino acids. Germline loops: CDR1 MDHEN, CDR2 SYDVKM. Germline trimming cut 7 bases from V and 0 bases from J; bases unmatched to any gene: 7. Here the CDR3 reads CASTRQGTSTDTQYF. The CDR3 region has the DNA TGTGCCAGCACCCGACAGGGAACTAGCACAGATACGCAGTATTTT.

This clone was recorded once. This chain joins TRBV19 and TRBJ2-7; the D gene is possibly TRBD2 (5 bases). Germline CDR1 reads LNHDA; CDR2 reads SQIVND (reference sequence). V lost 0 bases, J lost 7 bases, and 16 bases lay in between. The CDR3 totals 15 residues. The CDR3 region has the DNA TGTGCCAGTAGTATAGATCCGTGGCAGCCGGGGGAGCAGTACTTC. Translating gives CASSIDPWQPGEQYF.

The chain is built from TRBV24-1 and TRBJ1-2; no reliable D call. Trimming left V 3 bases short and J 4 bases short, with 14 bases between. The CDR3 is made up of 15 amino acids. CDR1 is KGHDR and CDR2 is SFDVKD in the germline V gene. CDR3: CATSDGGQAGYGYTF. In nucleotides, the CDR3 is TGTGCCACCAGTGATGGAGGGCAGGCTGGCTATGGCTACACCTTC.

In nucleotides, the CDR3 is TGCAGCGCCGGACAGGGGAACTACGAGCAGTACTTC. It is translated as CSAGQGNYEQYF. The rearrangement links TRBV29-1 to TRBJ2-7; 9 bases are shared with TRBD1. V shed 7 bases and J 3 bases; nucleotides not matched to a gene: 4. The CDR3 runs to 12 residues. Germline V gives CDR1 SQVTM, CDR2 ANQGSEA.

The rearrangement joins TRBV5-4 to TRBJ2-1; 10 bases fit TRBD1. After removal of 1 base from V and 9 bases from J, the junction contained 13 bases not matched to a gene. Germline V lookup: CDR1 SGHNT, CDR2 YYREEE (reference sequence). The CDR3 is made up of 17 amino acids. The CDR3 sequence is CASSLFAKGQGNSEQFF. In DNA form, the CDR3 reads TGTGCCAGCAGCTTGTTCGCGAAGGGACAGGGGAACAGTGAGCAGTTCTTC.

This chain uses TRBV19 with TRBJ1-5, with 12 bases identical to TRBD1. This CDR3 has 14 amino acids. Losses at the gene ends were 3 bases for V and 9 bases for J; bases not matched to a gene: 3. Germline V gives CDR1 LNHDA, CDR2 SQIVND (reference sequence). The CDR3 is CASSIGTGGTPQHF. The CDR3 DNA is TGTGCCAGTAGTATCGGGACAGGGGGCACGCCCCAGCATTTT.

This chain joins TRBV30 and TRBJ1-1; tentatively, D is TRBD1 (6 bases). The CDR3 runs 13 residues. Germline CDR1 and CDR2: GTSNPN and SVGIG (reference sequence). Trimming pared 2 bases from V and 5 bases from J, leaving 12 bases between. The CDR3 coding sequence is TGTGCCTGGAGTATCAGGGGAGGGACTGAAGCTTTCTTT. Translated, it gives CAWSIRGGTEAFF.

In this sample, this clone turned up a few times. The chain joins TRBV13 to TRBJ2-3; D is ambiguous. Germline V gene data show CDR1 as PRHDT and CDR2 as FYEKMQ (reference sequence). Trimming pared 1 base from V and 4 bases from J, leaving 18 bases between. The CDR3 runs 17 residues. DNA of the CDR3: TGTGCCAGCAGCTTAGCCCTAGGTCTCGCTGTCCCAGATACGCAGTATTTT. Translation gives CASSLALGLAVPDTQYF.

The CDR3 bases are TGTGCCAGCAGCCGAGGGTGGGGGGATTCACCCCTCCACTTT. This codes for CASSRGWGDSPLHF. The chain combines TRBV3-1 (or the pseudogene TRBV3-2) with TRBJ1-6, with D perhaps matching TRBD1 (5 bases). Trimming shortened V by 4 bases and J by 8 bases, and 12 bases separated the two germline ends. This CDR3 contains 14 residues. Germline loops: CDR1 LGHDT, CDR2 YNNKEL (reference sequence).

CDR3 nucleotide sequence: TGCGCCAGCAGTCAACTGACCCGGACAGTTTGGTGTCTCGAGCAGTTCTTC. This codes for CASSQLTRTVWCLEQFF. The chain carries TRBV23-1 and TRBJ2-1; perhaps TRBD1 as D (6 bases). TRBV23-1 is designated an ORF whose function remains uncertain. This CDR3 is built from 17 residues. V lost 2 bases to trimming and J lost 10 bases, with 24 bases between them.

The V call is TRBV11-2, the J call TRBJ2-4; maybe TRBD1 (6 bases). The germline gives CDR1 SGHAT, CDR2 FQNNGV. This CDR3 has 17 amino acids. V gave up 1 base and J gave up 0 bases, with 13 bases separating them. CDR3 coding DNA: TGTGCCAGCAGCTTAGGCCGGCAGGGGATAGCCAAAAACATTCAGTACTTC. It codes for CASSLGRQGIAKNIQYF.

This chain connects TRBV9 to TRBJ2-2, with 13 bases identical to TRBD2. Germline V gene data show CDR1 as SGDLS and CDR2 as YYNGEE. Trimming at V came to 0 bases and at J to 6 bases, leaving 5 bases not matched to a gene. The CDR3 runs 17 residues. The CDR3 loop reads CASSVDLTSGGSGELFF. In DNA, the CDR3 is TGTGCCAGCAGCGTAGATCTGACTAGCGGGGGGTCCGGGGAGCTGTTTTTT.

V is TRBV5-4 and J is TRBJ2-1; 11 bases are shared with TRBD1. V trimming: 3 bases; J trimming: 7 bases; junction bases outside the gene matches: 6. The CDR3 length is 15 residues. The germline V gene encodes CDR1 SGHNT and CDR2 YYREEE (reference sequence). The DNA of the CDR3 is TGTGCCAGCAGCTCGAGGACAGGGGGCGGGAATGAGCAGTTCTTC. Translating gives CASSSRTGGGNEQFF.

The rearrangement joins TRBV6-5 to TRBJ1-4; no clear D gene. The V and J ends lost 0 bases and 0 bases respectively, with 8 bases between them. The CDR3 consists of 16 residues. Germline V gives CDR1 MNHEY, CDR2 SVGAGI. CDR3 sequence (DNA): TGTGCCAGCAGTTACTCCTTTAGAGCAACTAATGAAAAACTGTTTTTT. This encodes CASSYSFRATNEKLFF.

V gene TRBV5-1 combines with J gene TRBJ2-2, with 8 positions matching TRBD1. J gave up 3 bases and V 3 bases, and 10 bases lay outside the gene matches. This CDR3 has 17 amino acids. CDR1 and CDR2 from the germline V gene are SGHRS and YFSETQ. The CDR3 DNA is TGCGCCAGCAGCTCACAACCGTCGACAGGGGACACCGGGGAGCTGTTTTTT. Translation gives CASSSQPSTGDTGELFF.